A single TCR beta chain is shown here with its context. Its antigen is still unknown. No base quality information exists; no much larger clone differs at one position. This sample was taken from a study of cytomegalovirus exposure and HLA in healthy donors (TCRdb year 2017). With respect to the entire study: An earlier analysis of roughly 630 of the donors reported 250 to 300 Gb of sequence data and some 100 million unique TCR beta sequences from 150 million to 200 million T cells. An early release covering roughly 640 HLA-typed donors comprised 250 to 350 gigabases of sequencing data and around 80 million unique TCR sequences. Of the roughly 400 genotyped donors, 65% to 90% fell in the genetic ancestry cluster associated with self-reported Caucasian donors. The study aimed to test whether cataloging public T cell receptors could reveal signatures of past pathogen exposure. The study profiled the T cell repertoires of under 700 subjects by immunosequencing and related them to cytomegalovirus serostatus. Along with the roughly 700-subject first cohort, a separate validation cohort of approximately 110 different subjects was used. High-throughput TCR immunosequencing, statistical association of individual TCRs with disease status, and machine learning were combined to predict cytomegalovirus infection status. A later analysis re-analyzed previously published TCR beta repertoires from several hundred donors and added high-resolution HLA genotyping to study TCR occurrence patterns. In the later analysis, no new phenotypic data were used to find candidate immune exposures; instead, reliance was placed on TCR beta sequences and their occurrence across donors. An earlier analysis of about 600 of the donors used high-throughput TCR beta sequencing to judge whether each TCR beta V gene segment behaved as functional or pseudogenic. Donor age, sex, ethnicity and CMV serostatus were collected together with the repertoire data. A later genetic analysis used genome-wide SNP genotypes for about three fifths of the roughly 700 donors, treating that subset as a discovery cohort. All discovery cohort repertoires had been generated using a single sequencing platform. HLA typing included class I and class II loci at four-digit resolution. Typing coverage differed by locus: A, B, C, DRB1 and DQB1 were typed in about 629-640 donors, DQA1 in approximately 520, DPA1 in over 600, and DPB1 in around 490. Several DR-DQ haplotypes were handled as single units for association and clustering because linkage in the cohort was strong. Among about 370 genotyped donors of the cohort, an average of roughly 230,000 unique TCR beta nucleotide sequences was sequenced per donor, of which roughly 17% were non-productive.

The cohort consisted of 650 to 700 healthy bone marrow donors. Cohort members were all nominally healthy when sampled, although unrecorded immune exposures were likely present. The donor tested CMV seronegative, placing the donor among the roughly 400 seronegative members of the cohort. Each donor provided a peripheral blood sample, and peripheral blood mononuclear cells were used for TCR beta sequencing. The Qiagen DNeasy Blood Extraction Kit was used to extract genomic DNA from the blood cell samples. Libraries were constructed by the immunoSEQ multiplex PCR assay. For the multiplex PCR, a mixture combining 60 forward primers for TCR Vbeta segments and 13 reverse primers for TCR Jbeta segments was used. A multiplex PCR assay on genomic DNA amplified the CDR3 region of rearranged TCR beta genes. On the Illumina HiSeq System, the amplified TCR beta libraries were sequenced as 87-base-pair reads. The published analysis was carried out like this. A later analysis tallied tens of millions of unique TCR beta chains across the 666 repertoires, and 10 million to 11 million of those chains were shared by two or more donors. Raw reads were error-corrected and collapsed into unique sequences with a nearest-neighbor algorithm that merged closely related sequences to remove PCR and sequencing errors. To assign V, D and J gene segments, CDR3 sequences were aligned to IMGT reference sequences. For a sequence to be retained, at least a six-nucleotide match to both a V gene segment and a J gene segment was required. A rearrangement counted as productive if the CDR3 had no stop codons and remained in frame with V and J, and every other rearrangement counted as non-productive. Following IMGT convention, CDR3 was defined as the stretch from the second conserved V-encoded cysteine up to the conserved J-encoded phenylalanine. In an earlier analysis of more than 550 of the donors, sequences lacking an unambiguous match to a single V gene segment were excluded. An earlier analysis of under 750 of the donors called V segments functional above 56.7% productive rearrangements and segregating when the between-donor standard deviation exceeded 5%. A statistical classification framework was built to diagnose cytomegalovirus status from the catalog of TCR beta chain sequences. V and J gene assignment, in a later analysis, came from comparing TCR nucleotide sequences with IMGT/GENE-DB human TR gene sequences. Using the TCRdist pipeline, a later analysis assigned CDR3 sequences along with most-parsimonious VDJ recombination scenarios. A later analysis defined each TCR beta chain by its CDR3 amino acid sequence plus V-gene family, and excluded reads lacking a unique V-gene family. In a later analysis, 450 to 600 highly shared, low-generation-probability nucleotide sequences were removed to address suspected cross-contamination and a sequencing artifact. For each public chain, a later analysis derived a clonal expansion index from normalized ranks of inferred template counts within each repertoire. Generation probabilities in a later analysis came from a VDJ recombination model fitted to out-of-frame rearrangements, and those results were checked against IGoR. Hypergeometric tests were used in a later analysis to score TCR-TCR, TCR-HLA and TCR-CMV co-occurrence, with a repertoire-size bias correction applied to the TCR pairs. In a later analysis, false discovery rates were estimated by permuting HLA or CMV assignments 20 times. In a later analysis, co-occurring TCRs were grouped using DBSCAN, and TCRdist sequence similarity was added for clustering within HLA-allele-positive subsets. For co-occurrence clustering, repertoires with fewer than 30,000 or more than 120,000 public chains were excluded, along with 4 to 6 repertoires with anomalous nucleotide sharing. In its TCRdb copy, this immuneACCESS table keeps in-frame sequences only and misses some clones. Where compared with another copy, unresolved V genes explain less than half of these, and the others have no known cause. Clone size and V and J calls were adopted from that table, with D and trimming inferred from the DNA. The sample contains 250,000 or so clones, about nine tenths of them found a single time. Around 1.7% of the sample is taken by the ten largest.

A distance of 13 bases separates the germline ends of V and J, which lose 5 bases and 3 bases respectively. The CDR3 spans 14 residues, from the cysteine through the phenylalanine. The read is trimmed to its CDR3 DNA, 42 bases read in frame from base 1. CDR1 SEHNR and CDR2 FQNEAQ were looked up in the germline V gene (reference sequence). General findings and caveats noted by the study authors: In both the original and validation cohorts, the classifier was reported to diagnose cytomegalovirus status with high specificity and sensitivity. A later genetic analysis associated a missense DCLRE1C variant with V-gene and J-gene trimming of TCR beta chains, and an independent cohort replicated the association. Compared with equally common non-associated chains, HLA-associated TCR beta chains in a later analysis were more clonally expanded and had lower generation probabilities. Because the 87-base-pair reads could not distinguish some IMGT-functional V segments, including TRBV6-2 and TRBV6-3, those segments were excluded. In a later analysis, the rate of TCR association differed among HLA loci, with DRB1 alleles having the most associated TCRs and HLA-C alleles having the fewest. According to a later genetic analysis, donors in an Asian-associated ancestry cluster had fewer N-insertions in productive TCRs than the approximately 710-donor mean. The authors suggested that the approach could potentially be generalized to other disease states and immunological phenotypes. In a later analysis, most CMV-associated TCR beta chains were found to appear HLA-restricted, with HLA associations seemingly driven largely by CMV exposure. An earlier analysis of around 600 of the donors showed that most TCR beta V segments appeared in productive rearrangements either about 90% or about 30% of the time, which broadly matched IMGT annotations. For the cohort, immune exposure information was limited to CMV serostatus. A total of 150 or so TCR beta chains were listed by the study as associated with cytomegalovirus. A further reported finding was that TCR beta sequences accurately predicted the HLA-A and HLA-B alleles for most subjects in the first cohort. Linkage disequilibrium might explain the correlated functional status among segregating V segments, but an unknown experimental factor could not be ruled out. A cluster of highly shared sequence variants was judged likely to represent a technical artifact of the sequencing pipeline. Sequencing depth was assumed to be roughly uniform across donors in the presence/absence analyses, though that assumption may not hold. In a later analysis, several top co-occurrence clusters were reported to appear linked to parvovirus B19, influenza, CMV and Epstein-Barr virus. The cohort was sequenced for TCR beta chains only, and without alpha or paired-chain data the features that could be detected were limited. Because counts were too low, 15 or so rarely observed V segments, including chromosome 9 orphons, were excluded from the earlier analysis of several hundred of the donors. While some public TCRs were present in many individuals, most TCR sequences turned up only very rarely across donors. HLA typing was unavailable for some donors at each locus, so association tests used only the typed subset. When HLA alleles, especially DR and DQ, strongly co-occurred, TCR associations were difficult to assign to individual alleles. In vitro tests confirmed that a few of the cytomegalovirus-associated TCR beta chains recognize cytomegalovirus antigens. At a false discovery rate of 0.05, a later analysis linked 16,951 TCR beta sequences to specific HLA alleles.

Sequencing was done on a sample of PBMCs. The chain was built from TRBV7-9 and TRBJ1-1; 6 matching bases give a weak D call of TRBD1. This clonotype was obtained from a girl aged 2 to 10 in good health and CMV-seronegative. This receptor carries the CDR3 CASSPYTGYTEAFF. The DNA is TGTGCCAGCAGCCCCTACACAGGGTACACTGAAGCTTTCTTT.